The following is a T cell receptor beta chain sequence with its context. Study processing details: Reference gene primer amplification gave estimated nucleated cell counts. Some clones are missing from TCRdb's copy, which holds only in-frame ones; the method was immunoSEQ multiplex PCR. From that table come the V and J calls and clone size; the DNA was used to work out D and trimming. The sample has 60,000 to 85,000 clones; around 72% are singletons. The data originate from a study of blood T cell repertoires in COVID-19. Study as a whole: There were acute and convalescent COVID-19 samples, and they came from the United States, Italy and Spain.

The CDR3 is 14 amino acids. Germline-derived CDR1 and CDR2 are SGHAT and FQNNGV. V lost 5 bases, J lost 3 bases, and 12 bases lay in between. The V call is TRBV11-2, the J call TRBJ2-3; D possibly corresponds to TRBD2 (6 bases). Input material: peripheral blood. The sequence came from a human donor with acute or convalescent COVID-19. The donor label of this sample is uncertain. CDR3 in amino acids: CASSGGLGTDTQYF. In DNA form, the CDR3 reads TGTGCCAGCAGCGGGGGGTTGGGGACAGATACGCAGTATTTT.